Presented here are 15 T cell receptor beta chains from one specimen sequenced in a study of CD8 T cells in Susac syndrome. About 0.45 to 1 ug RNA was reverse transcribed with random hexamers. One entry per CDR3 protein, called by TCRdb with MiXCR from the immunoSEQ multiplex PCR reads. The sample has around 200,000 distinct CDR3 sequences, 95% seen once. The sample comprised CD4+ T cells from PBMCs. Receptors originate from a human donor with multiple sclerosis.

CDR3 sequence: CASSQTWDIPYEQYF. The CDR3 DNA reads as TGTGCCAGCAGTCAAACTTGGGACATCCCCTACGAGCAGTACTTC. The chain employs TRBV3-1 and TRBJ2-7, with D perhaps matching TRBD1 (6 bases). This CDR3 spans 15 amino acids. From germline, CDR1 is LGHDT and CDR2 YNNKEL (reference sequence). With 6 bases removed from V and 2 bases from J, the gap between germline ends came to 17 bases.

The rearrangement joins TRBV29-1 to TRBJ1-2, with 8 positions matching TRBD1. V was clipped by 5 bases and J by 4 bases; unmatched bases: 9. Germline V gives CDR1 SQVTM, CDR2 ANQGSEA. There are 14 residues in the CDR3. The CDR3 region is CSVYGQGVTYGYTF. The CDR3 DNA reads TGCAGCGTTTACGGACAGGGCGTTACCTATGGCTACACCTTC.

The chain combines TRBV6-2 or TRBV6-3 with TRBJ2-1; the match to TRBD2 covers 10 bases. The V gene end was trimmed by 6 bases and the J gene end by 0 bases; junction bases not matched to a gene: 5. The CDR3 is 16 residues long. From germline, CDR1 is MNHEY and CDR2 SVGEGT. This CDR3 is CASSNKRGGSYNEQFF. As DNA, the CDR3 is TGTGCCAGCAGCAATAAGCGGGGGGGCTCCTACAATGAGCAGTTCTTC.

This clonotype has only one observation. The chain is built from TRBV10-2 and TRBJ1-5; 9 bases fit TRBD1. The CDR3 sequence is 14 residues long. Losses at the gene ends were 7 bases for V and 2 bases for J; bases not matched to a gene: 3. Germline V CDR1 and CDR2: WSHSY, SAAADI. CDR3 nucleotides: TGCGCCAGCACTGGACAGGGGCGCAATCAGCCCCAGCATTTT. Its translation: CASTGQGRNQPQHF.

Here the CDR3 reads CASSLGQGIDYGYTF. The CDR3 DNA follows: TGTGCCAGCAGTCTCGGACAGGGAATCGACTATGGCTACACCTTC. The chain carries TRBV7-9 and TRBJ1-2, with 8 bases that match TRBD1. Unmatched junction bases numbered 9, after V lost 6 bases and J lost 3 bases. The CDR3 covers 15 residues. The germline V gene encodes CDR1 SEHNR and CDR2 FQNEAQ (reference sequence).

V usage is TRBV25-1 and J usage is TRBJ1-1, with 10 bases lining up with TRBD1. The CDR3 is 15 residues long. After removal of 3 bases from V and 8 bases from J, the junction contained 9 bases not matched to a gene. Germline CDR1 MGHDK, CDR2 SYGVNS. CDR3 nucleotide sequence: TGTGCCAGCAGTGAGGTAGGGGGACAGGGGTTCGAAGCTTTCTTT. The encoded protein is CASSEVGGQGFEAFF.

This CDR3 reads CASQRTGGTGELFF. CDR3 bases: TGTGCCAGCCAGCGGACAGGGGGTACCGGGGAGCTGTTTTTT. V is TRBV2 and J is TRBJ2-2; 10 nucleotides match TRBD1. V was pared by 8 bases and J by 5 bases, with 5 bases of the junction left unmatched. Germline values: CDR1 SNHLY, CDR2 FYNNEI. The CDR3 runs 14 residues. Full variable domain (missing parts from reference TRBV2 and TRBJ2-2): EPEVTQTPSHQVTQMGQEVILRCVPISNHLYFYWYRQILGQKVEFLVSFYNNEISEKSEIFDDQFSVERPDGSNFTLKIRSTKLEDSAMYFCASQRTGGTGELFFGEGSRLTVL.

The CDR3 reads CSVGTGGSYGYTF. The CDR3 DNA reads TGCAGCGTGGGGACAGGGGGGTCCTATGGCTACACCTTC. The V and J genes are TRBV29-1 and TRBJ1-2; 11 bases are a match to TRBD1. This CDR3 region has 13 residues. V gave up 6 bases and J gave up 4 bases; unmatched junction bases: 4. From germline, CDR1 is SQVTM and CDR2 ANQGSEA. Full variable domain (rest looked up from reference TRBV29-1 and TRBJ1-2): SAVISQKPSRDICQRGTSLTIQCQVDSQVTMMFWYRQQPGQSLTLIATANQGSEATYESGFVIDKFPISRPNLTFSTLTVSNMSPEDSSIYLCSVGTGGSYGYTFGSGTRLTVV.

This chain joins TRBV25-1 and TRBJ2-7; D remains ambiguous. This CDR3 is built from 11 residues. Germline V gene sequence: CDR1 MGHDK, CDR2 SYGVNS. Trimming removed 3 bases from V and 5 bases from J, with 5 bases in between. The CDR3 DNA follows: TGTGCCAGCAGTGAGTGGCACGAGCAGTACTTC. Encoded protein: CASSEWHEQYF.

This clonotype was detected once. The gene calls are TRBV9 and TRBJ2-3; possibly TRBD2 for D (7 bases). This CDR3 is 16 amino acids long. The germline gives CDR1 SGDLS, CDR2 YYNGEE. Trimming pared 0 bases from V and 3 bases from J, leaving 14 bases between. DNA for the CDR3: TGTGCCAGCAGCGTAGTTGGGGGGGCAAAGACAGATACGCAGTATTTT. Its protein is CASSVVGGAKTDTQYF.

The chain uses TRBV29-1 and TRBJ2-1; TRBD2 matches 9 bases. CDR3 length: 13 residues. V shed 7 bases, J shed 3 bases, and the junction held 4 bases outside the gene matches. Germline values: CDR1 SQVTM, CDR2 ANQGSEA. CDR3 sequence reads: CSAQTSGYNEQFF. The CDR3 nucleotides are TGCAGCGCTCAGACTAGCGGCTACAATGAGCAGTTCTTC.

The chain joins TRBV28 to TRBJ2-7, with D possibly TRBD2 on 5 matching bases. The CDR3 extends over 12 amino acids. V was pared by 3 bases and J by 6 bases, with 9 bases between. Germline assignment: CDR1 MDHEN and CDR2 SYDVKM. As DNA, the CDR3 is TGTGCCAGCAGTTTTGGCGGGTTCGAGCAGTACTTC. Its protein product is CASSFGGFEQYF.

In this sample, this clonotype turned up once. The CDR3 nucleotides are TGTGCCAGCAGACTCAGGGGGCGCAACTATGGCTACACCTTC. Its protein is CASRLRGRNYGYTF. This sequence joins TRBV5-6 and TRBJ1-2, with TRBD1 matching 8 bases. The germline CDR1 and CDR2 sequences are SGHDT and YYEEEE. The trim removed 5 bases at V and 2 bases at J, leaving 5 bases unmatched. This CDR3 contains 14 residues. Complete variable domain (other parts from reference TRBV5-6 and TRBJ1-2): DAGVTQSPTHLIKTRGQQVTLRCSPKSGHDTVSWYQQALGQGPQFIFQYYEEEERQRGNFPDRFSGHQFPNYSSELNVNALLLGDSALYLCASRLRGRNYGYTFGSGTRLTVV.

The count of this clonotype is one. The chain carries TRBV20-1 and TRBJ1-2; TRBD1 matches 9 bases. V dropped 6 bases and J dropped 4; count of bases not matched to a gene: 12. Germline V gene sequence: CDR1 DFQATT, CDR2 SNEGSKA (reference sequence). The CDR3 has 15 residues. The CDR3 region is CSAPTGGGLGYGYTF. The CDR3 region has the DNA TGCAGTGCCCCGACAGGGGGAGGGCTTGGCTATGGCTACACCTTC.

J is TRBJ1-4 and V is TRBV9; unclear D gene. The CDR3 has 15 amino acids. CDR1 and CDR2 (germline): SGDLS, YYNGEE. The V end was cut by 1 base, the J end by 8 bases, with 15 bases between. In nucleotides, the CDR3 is TGTGCCAGCAGCGTATCCGATAGGGTCGAAGAAAAACTGTTTTTT. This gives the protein CASSVSDRVEEKLFF. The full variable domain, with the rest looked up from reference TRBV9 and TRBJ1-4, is DSGVTQTPKHLITATGQRVTLRCSPRSGDLSVYWYQQSLDQGLQFLIQYYNGEERAKGNILERFSAQQFPDLHSELNLSSLELGDSALYFCASSVSDRVEEKLFFGSGTQLSVL.